This T cell receptor beta chain comes out of a study of cytomegalovirus exposure and HLA in healthy donors (dated by TCRdb to between 2016 and 2019). General notes on the study: According to an earlier analysis of 550 to 700 of the donors, some 180 million T cells yielded 90 million to 130 million unique TCR beta sequences and roughly 280 Gb of sequence data. An earlier analysis of roughly 580 of the donors used high-throughput TCR beta sequencing to judge whether each TCR beta V gene segment behaved as functional or pseudogenic. The study was designed to test whether signatures of past pathogen exposure could be identified by cataloging public T cell receptors. Typing coverage varied by locus: about 620-630 donors for A, B, C, DRB1 and DQB1; more than 500 for DQA1; about 590 for DPA1; 400 to 480 for DPB1. Donor age, sex, ethnicity and CMV serostatus were compiled alongside the repertoire data. About 280 gigabases of sequencing data and 70 million to 100 million unique TCR sequences were included in an early release covering roughly 600 HLA-typed donors. The study combined high-throughput TCR immunosequencing, statistical association of individual TCRs with disease status, and machine learning to predict cytomegalovirus infection status. Using immunosequencing, the study profiled T cell repertoires from 500 to 800 subjects and related those repertoires to cytomegalovirus serostatus. HLA typing included class I and class II loci at four-digit resolution. On average, around 240,000 unique TCR beta nucleotide sequences were sequenced per donor among 398 genotyped donors of the cohort, with roughly 18% of those sequences being non-productive. Rather than using new phenotypic data, the later analysis identified candidate immune exposures from TCR beta sequences and from how often those sequences occurred across donors. In addition to the first cohort of hundreds of subjects, a separate validation cohort of 120 different subjects was used. All discovery cohort repertoires had been generated on a single sequencing platform. Of the approximately 400 genotyped donors, 81% were placed in the genetic ancestry cluster associated with self-reported Caucasian donors. A few DR-DQ haplotypes were treated as single units for association and clustering because of strong linkage in the cohort. In a later genetic analysis, genome-wide SNP genotypes for about 55% of the roughly 700 donors were used, and that subset was treated as a discovery cohort. To study patterns of TCR occurrence, a later analysis re-analyzed previously published TCR beta repertoires from several hundred donors and added high-resolution HLA genotyping.

What the work shows at the level of the full study, not this receptor alone: In the study, approximately 160 TCR beta chains were listed as associated with cytomegalovirus. A further reported finding was that TCR beta sequences accurately predicted the HLA-A and HLA-B alleles for most subjects in the first cohort. Strong co-occurrence of HLA alleles, especially DR and DQ, made assigning TCR associations to individual alleles difficult. Linkage disequilibrium might explain the correlated functional status among segregating V segments, but an unknown experimental factor could not be excluded. Sequencing depth was assumed to be roughly uniform across donors in the presence/absence analyses, though that assumption may not hold. According to a later analysis, TCR association rates differed among HLA loci, with DRB1 alleles showing the most associated TCRs and HLA-C alleles showing the fewest. Some 15 rarely observed V segments, including chromosome 9 orphons, were excluded from the earlier analysis of approximately 500 of the donors because counts were too low. Across donors, most TCR sequences were observed very rarely, whereas some public TCRs were present in many individuals. According to a later analysis, most CMV-associated TCR beta chains appeared to be HLA-restricted, and the HLA associations seemed to be driven largely by CMV exposure. In a later analysis, several top co-occurrence clusters were reported to appear linked to parvovirus B19, influenza, CMV and Epstein-Barr virus. Because some donors lacked HLA typing at each locus, the association tests relied only on the typed subset. A later analysis associated 16,951 TCR beta sequences with specific HLA alleles at a false discovery rate of 0.05. An earlier analysis of approximately 590 of the donors showed that most TCR beta V segments appeared in productive rearrangements either about 87% or about 30% of the time, which broadly matched IMGT annotations. The classifier was reported to diagnose cytomegalovirus status with high specificity and sensitivity in both the original and validation cohorts. An association between a missense DCLRE1C variant and V-gene and J-gene trimming of TCR beta chains was found in a later genetic analysis and replicated in an independent cohort. In vitro tests confirmed that a few of the cytomegalovirus-associated TCR beta chains recognize cytomegalovirus antigens. It was suggested by the authors that the approach could potentially be generalized to other disease states and immunological phenotypes. In this cohort, only TCR beta chains were sequenced, and detectable features were limited by the absence of alpha or paired-chain data. Immune exposure information for the cohort was limited to CMV serostatus. Compared with the roughly 600-donor mean, donors in an Asian-associated ancestry cluster had fewer N-insertions in productive TCRs, according to a later genetic analysis. A cluster of highly shared sequence variants was judged likely to be a technical artifact of the sequencing pipeline. Compared with equally common non-associated chains, HLA-associated TCR beta chains in a later analysis were more clonally expanded and had lower generation probabilities.

The library was generated by the immunoSEQ multiplex PCR assay. The multiplex PCR relied on a mix of 60 forward primers for TCR Vbeta segments and 13 reverse primers for TCR Jbeta segments. The CDR3 region of rearranged TCR beta genes was amplified from genomic DNA with a multiplex PCR assay. The amplified TCR beta libraries were sequenced on the Illumina HiSeq System as 87-base-pair reads. Per the source publication's procedure: A later analysis counted some 80 million unique TCR beta chains across the 700 or so repertoires, and 10 million to 11 million of these chains were shared by at least two donors. Raw reads were error-corrected and collapsed into unique sequences with a nearest-neighbor algorithm that merged closely related sequences to remove PCR and sequencing errors. Alignment of CDR3 sequences to IMGT reference sequences was used to assign V, D and J gene segments. For a sequence to be retained, a match of at least six nucleotides to both a V gene segment and a J gene segment was required. A rearrangement counted as productive if the CDR3 had no stop codons and remained in frame with V and J, and every other rearrangement counted as non-productive. CDR3 was defined according to IMGT convention as the region running from the second conserved V-encoded cysteine to the conserved J-encoded phenylalanine. Sequences without an unambiguous match to a single V gene segment were excluded from the earlier analysis of 450 to 750 of the donors. In an earlier analysis of 587 of the donors, V segments were called functional above 56.7% productive rearrangements and were called segregating when the between-donor standard deviation exceeded 5%. To diagnose cytomegalovirus status from the catalog of TCR beta chain sequences, a statistical classification framework was built. V and J gene assignment, in a later analysis, came from comparing TCR nucleotide sequences with IMGT/GENE-DB human TR gene sequences. In a later analysis, CDR3 sequences and most-parsimonious VDJ recombination scenarios were assigned using the TCRdist pipeline. In a later analysis, every TCR beta chain was defined by the combination of its CDR3 amino acid sequence and its V-gene family, and reads without a unique V-gene family were dropped. As a way to deal with suspected cross-contamination and a sequencing artifact, a later analysis dropped under 600 nucleotide sequences that were highly shared and had low generation probability. In a later analysis, a clonal expansion index for each public chain was calculated from normalized within-repertoire ranks of inferred template counts. In a later analysis, generation probabilities were computed using a VDJ recombination model fitted to out-of-frame rearrangements, and the results were checked against IGoR. Hypergeometric tests were used in a later analysis to score TCR-TCR, TCR-HLA and TCR-CMV co-occurrence, with a repertoire-size bias correction applied to the TCR pairs. To estimate false discovery rates, a later analysis permuted the HLA or CMV assignments 20 times. In a later analysis, co-occurring TCRs were grouped using DBSCAN, with TCRdist sequence similarity added in when clustering inside HLA-allele-positive subsets. Repertoires with fewer than 30,000 or more than 120,000 public chains, plus five repertoires with anomalous nucleotide sharing, were excluded from co-occurrence clustering. TCRdb's version of the immuneACCESS table is confined to in-frame rearrangements and falls short of the full clone set. An unresolved V gene accounts for under half of the shortfall where checked; the remainder is of unknown origin. V, J and clone size are those of that table, while D and trimming were read from the DNA. In all, the sample holds approximately 85,000 clones, and roughly three quarters of those were seen once. Of the sample, 23% is held by the ten largest clones.

As regards this clone: Its antigen is still unknown. Within one base of it there is no much larger clone, and no base qualities were kept.

The cohort consisted of 600 to 700 healthy bone marrow donors. All cohort members were sampled while nominally healthy, although unrecorded immune exposures were likely present. The donor tested CMV seropositive and was one of the 289 seropositive cohort members. A peripheral blood sample was collected from each donor, and TCR beta sequencing was performed on peripheral blood mononuclear cells. The Qiagen DNeasy Blood Extraction Kit was used to extract genomic DNA from the blood cell samples. The sample was PBMCs. The clonotype originates from a woman in her 50s in good health and CMV-seropositive.

The DNA reads as follows: TGTGCCAGCAGCTACCTCGGGACAGGGTTTTTCGAGCAGTACTTC. It codes for CASSYLGTGFFEQYF. This chain is built from TRBV11-1 and TRBJ2-7; 9 bases in between match TRBD1. Trimmed from V: 4 bases; trimmed from J: 6 bases; junction bases lacking a gene match: 10. Counted from cysteine to phenylalanine, this CDR3 has 15 amino acids. The retained sequence is limited to the CDR3, 45 bases, with the frame set at the first base. The germline V gene (reference sequence) sets CDR1 to SGHAT and CDR2 to FQDESV.